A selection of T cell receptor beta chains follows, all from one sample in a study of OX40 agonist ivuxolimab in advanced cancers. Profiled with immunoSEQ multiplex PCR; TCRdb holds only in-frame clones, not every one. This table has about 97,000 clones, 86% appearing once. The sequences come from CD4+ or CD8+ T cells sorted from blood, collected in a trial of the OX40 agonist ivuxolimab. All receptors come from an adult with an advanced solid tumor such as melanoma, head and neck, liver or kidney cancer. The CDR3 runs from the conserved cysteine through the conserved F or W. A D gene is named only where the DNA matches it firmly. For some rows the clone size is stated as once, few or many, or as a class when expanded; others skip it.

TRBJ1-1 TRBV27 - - TGTGCCAGCAGTCCGGTTGGGGGTGAAGCTTTCTTT CASSPVGGEAFF
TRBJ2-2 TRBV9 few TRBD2 TGTGCCAGCAGCGTATCTAGCGGCGGGGAGCTGTTTTTT CASSVSSGGELFF
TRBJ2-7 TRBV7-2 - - TGTGCCAGCAGCCCCCAGAGGGTGGAGCAGTACTTC CASSPQRVEQYF
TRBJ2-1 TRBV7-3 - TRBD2 TGTGCCAGCAGCTCAGGACTAGCTGAGTCCTACAATGAGCAGTTCTTC CASSSGLAESYNEQFF
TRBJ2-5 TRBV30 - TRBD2 TGTGCCTGGCTACCGGGACTAGGGGCGCAAGAGACCCAGTACTTC CAWLPGLGAQETQYF
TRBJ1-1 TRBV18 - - TGTGCCAGCTCACGTCAGGGGTGGAAGACTGAAGCTTTCTTT CASSRQGWKTEAFF
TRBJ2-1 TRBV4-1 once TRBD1 TGCGCCAGCAGCCAGGGACAGGGGACATACAATGAGCAGTTCTTC CASSQGQGTYNEQFF
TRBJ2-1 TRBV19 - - TGTGCCAGTAGTATAGATCGCCAGGGGGGTTTAATATTCTTC CASSIDRQGGLIFF
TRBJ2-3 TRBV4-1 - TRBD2 TGCGCCAGCAGCCAAGATCTTGGGACTAGCGGTGGTACGCAGTATTTT CASSQDLGTSGGTQYF
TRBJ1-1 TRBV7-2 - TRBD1 TGTGCCAGCAGCTCCTCAGGGCAGGGGGCCGGCACTGAAGCTTTCTTT CASSSSGQGAGTEAFF
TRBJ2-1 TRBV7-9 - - TGTGCCAGCAGCCCAGGACTCCTCAATGAGCAGTTCTTC CASSPGLLNEQFF
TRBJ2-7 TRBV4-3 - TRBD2 TGCGCCAGCAGCCAAGCCGCTAGCGGGGTCTACGAGCAGTACTTC CASSQAASGVYEQYF
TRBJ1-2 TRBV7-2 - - TGTGCCAGCAGCCTGGGACGAGGGGGCTACACCTTC CASSLGRGGYTF
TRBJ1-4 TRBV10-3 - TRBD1 TGTGCCACTTGGGACAGGGGGGTAACTAATGAAAAACTGTTTTTT CATWDRGVTNEKLFF
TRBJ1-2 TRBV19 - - TGTGCCAGTAGTATCCGACAGTTCTATGGCTACACCTTC CASSIRQFYGYTF
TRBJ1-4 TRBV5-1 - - TGCGCCAGCAGCTTGGGTCAGGCTAATGAAAAACTGTTTTTT CASSLGQANEKLFF
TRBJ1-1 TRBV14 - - TGTGCCAGCAGCCAGGGTACGAACACTGAAGCTTTCTTT CASSQGTNTEAFF
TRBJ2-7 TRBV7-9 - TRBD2 TGTGCCAGCAGCTTATCAGCGGGAGGGAGCTCCTACGAGCAGTACTTC CASSLSAGGSSYEQYF
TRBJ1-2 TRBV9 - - TGTGCCAGCAGCATCGAATCAGGGAGAGCTGATTTCGGGAACTATGGCTACACCTTC CASSIESGRADFGNYGYTF
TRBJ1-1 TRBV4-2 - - TGTGCCAGCAGCCAAGGGACAGCAACTGAAGCTTTCTTT CASSQGTATEAFF
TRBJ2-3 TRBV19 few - TGTGCCAGTAGTATCTCGGTGCGCAGGAGTCCCACAGATACGCAGTATTTT CASSISVRRSPTDTQYF
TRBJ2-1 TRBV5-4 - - TGTGCCAGCAGCTTGGAGGCAGGGAAAGATGAGCAGTTCTTC CASSLEAGKDEQFF
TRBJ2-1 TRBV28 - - TGTGCCAGCAGTTTTGTCGGCACGGGGAAGAGCTCCTACAATGAGCAGTTCTTC CASSFVGTGKSSYNEQFF
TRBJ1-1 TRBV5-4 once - TGTGCCAGCAGCTGGCCCCATGGCGATTTGAACACTGAAGCTTTCTTT CASSWPHGDLNTEAFF
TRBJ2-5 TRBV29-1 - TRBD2 TGCAGCGTTGAAGATGGGAGGGGCCCCGAAGAGACCCAGTACTTC CSVEDGRGPEETQYF
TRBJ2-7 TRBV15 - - TGTGCCACCAGCAAACCTGGAGGAGGGGGCTACGAGCAGTACTTC CATSKPGGGGYEQYF
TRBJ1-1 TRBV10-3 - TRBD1 TGTGCCAGCAGAAGGACAGGGAGCGGCGCTGAAGCTTTCTTT CASRRTGSGAEAFF
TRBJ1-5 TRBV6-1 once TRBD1 TGTGCCAGCAGTGGACAGGGGGCAGGTCAGCCCCAGCATTTT CASSGQGAGQPQHF